The source of this TCR beta chain is a study of T-cell memory formation after mild COVID-19. Each CDR3 protein is one row after TCRdb ran MiXCR on the 5' RACE reads. The repertoire holds about 290,000 distinct CDR3 sequences, with around a sixth as singletons. Many counts were recorded for this clonotype. Germline V lookup: CDR1 SGHTA, CDR2 FQGNSA. The CDR3 is 14 residues long. Trimming cost V 3 bases and J 6 bases, with 11 bases left between them. This rearrangement joins TRBV7-2 to TRBJ2-2, with D maybe TRBD2 (5 bases). This clonotype was sampled from a man aged 18 to 29 who had mild COVID-19 (a few samples of this study predate the infection). Cell type and time point are not known. Sequenced input: PBMCs or a T cell subset sorted from them (not recorded which). CDR3 residues: CASSFGPGAGELFF. CDR3 nucleotides: TGTGCCAGCAGCTTTGGTCCCGGGGCCGGGGAGCTGTTTTTT.